A selection of T cell receptor beta chains follows, all from one sample in a study of blood T cell repertoires in COVID-19. Here immunoSEQ multiplex PCR was the method, and the copy in TCRdb shows in-frame clones only, minus some. The sample holds about 250,000 clones; about 80% are singletons and the top ten take roughly 10%. Sample: peripheral blood. The source of these receptors is a man at least 80 years old with acute or convalescent COVID-19. Each CDR3 is given with its conserved first and last residue. A D gene is named only where the DNA matches it firmly. Clone size appears in some rows only: once, few, many, or a class for an expanded clone.

v_gene	d_gene	abundance	j_gene	CDR3nt	CDR3aa
TRBV2	.	once	TRBJ1-5	TGTGCCAGCAGTGCACAGGAGAATCAGCCCCAGCATTTT	CASSAQENQPQHF
TRBV6-5	.	.	TRBJ2-7	TGTGCCAGCAGAAGGGGAGGCTTGGGCGAGCAGTACTTC	CASRRGGLGEQYF
TRBV5-1	.	.	TRBJ1-1	TGCGCCAGCAGCCTAGCGGGCCTGGAGAACACTGAAGCTTTCTTT	CASSLAGLENTEAFF
TRBV12-3/TRBV12-4	.	few	TRBJ2-7	TGTGCCAGCTCGAGGCAGGGGTACTACGAGCAGTACTTC	CASSRQGYYEQYF
TRBV7-3	.	.	TRBJ2-2	TGTGCCAGCAGTCAAGGGCAGGGTGTGTCCGGGGAGCTGTTTTTT	CASSQGQGVSGELFF
TRBV3-1/TRBV3-2	.	.	TRBJ2-1	TGTGCCAGCAGCCTCGGGGGAGGCCTCAATGAGCAGTTCTTC	CASSLGGGLNEQFF
TRBV14	.	.	TRBJ2-7	TGTGCCAGCAGCCAAGATTTAAGGACTACCTACGAGCAGTACTTC	CASSQDLRTTYEQYF
TRBV5-4	.	.	TRBJ2-6	TGTGCCAGCAGCCGGGGGACCCCTGGGGCCAACGTCCTGACTTTC	CASSRGTPGANVLTF
TRBV3-1/TRBV3-2	.	.	TRBJ1-1	TGTGCCAGCAGTTACGGACAGAACACTGAAGCTTTCTTT	CASSYGQNTEAFF
TRBV9	TRBD2	.	TRBJ2-7	TGTGCCAGCAGCGTAGTATCTCTCGCGGGGGGCTCCGAGCAGTACTTC	CASSVVSLAGGSEQYF
TRBV7-2	.	.	TRBJ2-7	TGTGCCAGCGACCTGGGCCTATATGGTTCCTACGAGCAGTACTTC	CASDLGLYGSYEQYF
TRBV18	.	.	TRBJ1-5	TGTGCCAGCTCACCCCCGGGAGGGAAGGTCAATCAGCCCCAGCATTTT	CASSPPGGKVNQPQHF
TRBV20-1	.	.	TRBJ2-7	TGCAGTGCACGTACTAGTTCGGAGCAGTACTTC	CSARTSSEQYF
TRBV28	.	.	TRBJ1-2	TGTGCCAGCAGGAATGCAGGGGACGATGGCTACACCTTC	CASRNAGDDGYTF
TRBV5-1	.	few	TRBJ1-2	TGCGCCAGCAGCCCTTCTACAGGCGGAAACTATGGCTACACCTTC	CASSPSTGGNYGYTF
TRBV7-8	.	.	TRBJ2-3	TGTGCCAGCAGCTTCGGGCCCACGGCGGGTACGCAGTATTTT	CASSFGPTAGTQYF
TRBV6-5	TRBD2	.	TRBJ2-3	TGTGCCAGCAGGAGCCCTAGCGGGAGGGCAGATACGCAGTATTTT	CASRSPSGRADTQYF
TRBV19	.	.	TRBJ2-7	TGTGCCAGCACGGTCAGCAGGGGTACCTACGAGCAGTACTTC	CASTVSRGTYEQYF
TRBV5-6	.	many	TRBJ2-7	TGTGCCAGCAGCTCAGGAGGGGGCCAAGTTGAGCAGTACTTC	CASSSGGGQVEQYF
TRBV9	.	few	TRBJ1-6	TGTGCCAGCAGCGTAGGACTGGATTCACCCCTCCACTTT	CASSVGLDSPLHF
TRBV3-1/TRBV3-2	.	.	TRBJ1-4	TGTGCCAGCAGCCTACGGGGGGGCGAGGAAAAACTGTTTTTT	CASSLRGGEEKLFF
TRBV7-8	.	.	TRBJ1-5	TGTGCCAGCAGCTTAGCTAGGATGGGCTTTCAGCCCCAGCATTTT	CASSLARMGFQPQHF
TRBV18	TRBD1	.	TRBJ1-2	TGTGCCAGCTCACCACTGGGACAGGGAGTCGAGGGCTACACCTTC	CASSPLGQGVEGYTF
TRBV28	TRBD1	.	TRBJ1-1	TGTGCCAGCAGTCCTCGGGGCAGGGGGGCTAGTTACACTGAAGCTTTCTTT	CASSPRGRGASYTEAFF
TRBV27	.	.	TRBJ2-7	TGTGCCAGCAGTAGGGGCCCGCCTAACTCTTACGAGCAGTACTTC	CASSRGPPNSYEQYF
TRBV9	.	.	TRBJ2-7	TGTGCCAGCAGCCCAGGACAGAACAGCGCCTACGAGCAGTACTTC	CASSPGQNSAYEQYF
TRBV19	TRBD2	.	TRBJ2-5	TGTGCCAGCCGTAGCGGGAGTAAGGGTGAGACCCAGTACTTC	CASRSGSKGETQYF
TRBV5-1	.	.	TRBJ1-1	TGCGCCAGCAGCTTCGACAGAGGTGAAGCTTTCTTT	CASSFDRGEAFF
TRBV5-1	TRBD2	.	TRBJ2-1	TGCGCCAGCAGCTTGGTGCCTAGCGGGAGGCAAAGCAAGCAGTTCTTC	CASSLVPSGRQSKQFF
TRBV6-5	TRBD1	.	TRBJ2-3	TGTGCCAGCAGTTACCGGACAGGGGCTAGCACAGATACGCAGTATTTT	CASSYRTGASTDTQYF
TRBV9	.	.	TRBJ2-7	TGTGCCAGCAGCCTCGACAGTGTGCCCTACGAGCAGTACTTC	CASSLDSVPYEQYF
TRBV5-6	.	few	TRBJ2-7	TGTGCCAGCAGCTTGGTGTCAGGGATTTTCGTCGAGCAGTACTTC	CASSLVSGIFVEQYF
TRBV2	.	.	TRBJ2-3	TGTGCCAGCAGTTACGGGATTTTCACAGATACGCAGTATTTT	CASSYGIFTDTQYF
TRBV5-1	.	.	TRBJ2-2	TGCGCCAGCACCAAGGGGTCCGCGACTGACGGGGAGCTGTTTTTT	CASTKGSATDGELFF
TRBV7-2	TRBD2	.	TRBJ2-4	TGTGCCAGCAGCTTCCGCGGCGGGAGGGTAGCCAAAAACATTCAGTACTTC	CASSFRGGRVAKNIQYF
TRBV9	.	.	TRBJ1-6	TGTGCCAGCAGCCAAATCGACAGGCACGAGTCACCCCTCCACTTT	CASSQIDRHESPLHF
TRBV7-2	TRBD1	.	TRBJ2-7	TGTGCCAGCAGCTTAGGCGGGCAGGGGGCATACGAGCAGTACTTC	CASSLGGQGAYEQYF
TRBV5-6	TRBD2	.	TRBJ2-1	TGTGCCAGCAGCCTATTTAGCGGGAGCGTCGAGAATGAGCAGTTCTTC	CASSLFSGSVENEQFF
TRBV5-1	.	.	TRBJ2-7	TGCGCCAGCAGCTTGGGACAGTCCTACGAGCAGTACTTC	CASSLGQSYEQYF
TRBV28	.	.	TRBJ1-3	TGTGCCAGCAGTTTCCCCCGTCTCTCTGGAAACACCATATATTTT	CASSFPRLSGNTIYF
TRBV28	.	.	TRBJ1-2	TGTGCCAGCAGACAACAGGGTATAAATGGCTACACCTTC	CASRQQGINGYTF
TRBV6-6	TRBD1	.	TRBJ2-3	TGTGCCAGCAGCTTGACAGGGGGCAGGTCCGATACGCAGTATTTT	CASSLTGGRSDTQYF
TRBV25-1	.	.	TRBJ1-2	TGTGCCAGCAGTGAGGGGGGAAGGTATGGCTACACCTTC	CASSEGGRYGYTF
TRBV29-1	TRBD1	.	TRBJ1-2	TGCAGCGTAACAAGACAGGGGAGCTATGGCTACACCTTC	CSVTRQGSYGYTF
TRBV6-5	.	.	TRBJ1-1	TGTGCCAGCAGGCCCCAGTGGGGGGATACTGAAGCTTTCTTT	CASRPQWGDTEAFF
TRBV27	TRBD1	.	TRBJ2-7	TGTGCCAGCTCTAAACTGGGACAGGGTAACTACGAGCAGTACTTC	CASSKLGQGNYEQYF
TRBV7-9	.	.	TRBJ1-5	TGTGCCAGCAGCTCCGGTCAGGCCCTTAATCAGCCCCAGCATTTT	CASSSGQALNQPQHF
TRBV4-2	.	.	TRBJ1-5	TGTGCCAGCAGCCAACGACAGGTGGGGGCTCGGCGGAATCAGCCCCAGCATTTT	CASSQRQVGARRNQPQHF
TRBV18	TRBD1	.	TRBJ1-1	TGTGCCAGCTCACAAAGAAAACAGGGGCACACTGAAGCTTTCTTT	CASSQRKQGHTEAFF
TRBV19	.	few	TRBJ1-5	TGTGCCAGTAGTATTATGTCTACGACAGGTAATCAGCCCCAGCATTTT	CASSIMSTTGNQPQHF
TRBV7-2	.	.	TRBJ2-6	TGTGCCAGCAGGCGGGACGGCGGGTCTGGGGCCAACGTCCTGACTTTC	CASRRDGGSGANVLTF
TRBV24-1	.	.	TRBJ2-1	TGTGCCACCAGTGATGACATTTTCGGCGAGCAGTTCTTC	CATSDDIFGEQFF